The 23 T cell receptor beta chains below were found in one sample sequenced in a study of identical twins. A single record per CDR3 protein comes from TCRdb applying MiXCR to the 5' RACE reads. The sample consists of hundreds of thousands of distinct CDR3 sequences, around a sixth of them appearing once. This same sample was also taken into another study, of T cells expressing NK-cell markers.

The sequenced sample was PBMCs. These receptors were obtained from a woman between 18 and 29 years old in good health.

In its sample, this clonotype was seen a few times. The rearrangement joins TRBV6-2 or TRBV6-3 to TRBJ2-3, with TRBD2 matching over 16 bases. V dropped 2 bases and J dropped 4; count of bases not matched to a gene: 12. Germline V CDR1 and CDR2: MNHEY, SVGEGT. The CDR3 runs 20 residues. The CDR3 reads CASSYRGTSGRAQRPDTQYF. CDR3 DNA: TGTGCCAGCAGTTACCGTGGGACTAGCGGGAGGGCCCAGCGCCCAGATACGCAGTATTTT.

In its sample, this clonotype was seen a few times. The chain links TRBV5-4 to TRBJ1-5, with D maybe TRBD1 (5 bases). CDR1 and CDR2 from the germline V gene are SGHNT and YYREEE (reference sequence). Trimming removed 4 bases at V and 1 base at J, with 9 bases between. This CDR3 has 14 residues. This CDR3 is CASSDRDSNQPQHF. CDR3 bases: TGTGCCAGCAGCGACCGGGACAGCAATCAGCCCCAGCATTTT.

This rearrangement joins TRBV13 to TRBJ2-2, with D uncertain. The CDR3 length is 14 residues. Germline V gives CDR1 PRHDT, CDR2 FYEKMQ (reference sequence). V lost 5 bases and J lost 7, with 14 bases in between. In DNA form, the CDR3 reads TGTGCCAGCAGCCCCCCTAAGGTTATCGGGGAGCTGTTTTTT. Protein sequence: CASSPPKVIGELFF.

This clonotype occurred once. CDR3 region: CASSFVGRPGELFF. The CDR3 bases are TGTGCCAGCAGCTTCGTTGGACGGCCCGGGGAGCTGTTTTTT. The chain joins TRBV5-6 to TRBJ2-2; D is uncertain. The V end was cut by 2 bases, the J end by 6 bases, with 11 bases between. The CDR3 is 14 amino acids. Germline V gene data show CDR1 as SGHDT and CDR2 as YYEEEE.

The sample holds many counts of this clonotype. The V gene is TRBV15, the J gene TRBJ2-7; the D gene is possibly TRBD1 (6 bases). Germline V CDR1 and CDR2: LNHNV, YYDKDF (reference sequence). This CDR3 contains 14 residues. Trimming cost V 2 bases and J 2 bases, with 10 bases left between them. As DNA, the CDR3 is TGTGCCACCAGCAGACAGGGGAAAGCCTACGAGCAGTACTTC. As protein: CATSRQGKAYEQYF.

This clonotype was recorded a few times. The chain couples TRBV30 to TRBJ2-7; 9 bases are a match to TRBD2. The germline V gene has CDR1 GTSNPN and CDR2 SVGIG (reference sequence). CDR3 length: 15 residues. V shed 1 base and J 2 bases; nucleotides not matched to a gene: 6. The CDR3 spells CAWSAKGLATYEQYF. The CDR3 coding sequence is TGTGCCTGGAGTGCAAAGGGACTAGCTACCTACGAGCAGTACTTC.

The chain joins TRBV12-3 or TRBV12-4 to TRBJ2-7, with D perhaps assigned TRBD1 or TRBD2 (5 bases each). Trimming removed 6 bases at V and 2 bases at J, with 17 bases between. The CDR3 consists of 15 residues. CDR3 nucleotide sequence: TGTGCCAGCAGACACGCCGGGACGCCGACCTACGAGCAGTACTTC. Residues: CASRHAGTPTYEQYF.

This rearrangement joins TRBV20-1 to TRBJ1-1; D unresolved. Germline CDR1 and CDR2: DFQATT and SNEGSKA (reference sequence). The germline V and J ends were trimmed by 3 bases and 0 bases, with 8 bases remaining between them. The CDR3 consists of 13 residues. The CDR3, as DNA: TGCAGTGCTAGTGCTTATATGAACACTGAAGCTTTCTTT. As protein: CSASAYMNTEAFF.

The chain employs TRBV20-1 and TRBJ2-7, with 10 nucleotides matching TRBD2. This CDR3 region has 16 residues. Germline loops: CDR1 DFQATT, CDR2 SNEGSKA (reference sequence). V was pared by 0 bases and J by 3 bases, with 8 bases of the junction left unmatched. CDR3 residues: CSARDPRTSGDYEQYF. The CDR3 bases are TGCAGTGCTAGAGATCCTCGGACTAGCGGAGACTACGAGCAGTACTTC.

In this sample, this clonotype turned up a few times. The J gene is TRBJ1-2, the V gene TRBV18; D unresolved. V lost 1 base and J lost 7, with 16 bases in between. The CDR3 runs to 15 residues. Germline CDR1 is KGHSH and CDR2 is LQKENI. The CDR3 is CASSPLSQPQSGYTF. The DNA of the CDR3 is TGTGCCAGCTCACCACTCAGCCAGCCCCAATCTGGCTACACCTTC.

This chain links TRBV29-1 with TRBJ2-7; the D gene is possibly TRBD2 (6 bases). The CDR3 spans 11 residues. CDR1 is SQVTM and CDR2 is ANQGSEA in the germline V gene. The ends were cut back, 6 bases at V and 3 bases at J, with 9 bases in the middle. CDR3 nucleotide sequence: TGCAGCGTGAGGGACTTCTACGAGCAGTACTTC. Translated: CSVRDFYEQYF.

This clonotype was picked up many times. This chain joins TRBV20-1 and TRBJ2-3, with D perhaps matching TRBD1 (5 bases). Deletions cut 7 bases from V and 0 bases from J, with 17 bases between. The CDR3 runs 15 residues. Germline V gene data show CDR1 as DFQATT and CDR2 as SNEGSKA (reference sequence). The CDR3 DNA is TGCAGTGTCCAGGGTGAATCCCTTAGCACAGATACGCAGTATTTT. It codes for CSVQGESLSTDTQYF.

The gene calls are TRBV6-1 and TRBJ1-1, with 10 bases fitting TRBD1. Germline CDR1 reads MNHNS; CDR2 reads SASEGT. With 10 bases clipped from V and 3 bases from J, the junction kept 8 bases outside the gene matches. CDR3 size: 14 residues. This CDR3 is CAIKRTGGHTEAFF. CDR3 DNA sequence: TGTGCCATTAAAAGGACAGGGGGTCACACTGAAGCTTTCTTT.

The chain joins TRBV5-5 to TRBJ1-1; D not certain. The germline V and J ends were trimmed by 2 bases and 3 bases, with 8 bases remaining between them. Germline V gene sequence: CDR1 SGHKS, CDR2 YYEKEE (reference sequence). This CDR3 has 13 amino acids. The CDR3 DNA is TGTGCCAGCAGCTTCCGACACCACACTGAAGCTTTCTTT. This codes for CASSFRHHTEAFF. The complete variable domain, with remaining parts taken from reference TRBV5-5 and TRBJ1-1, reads DAGVTQSPTHLIKTRGQQVTLRCSPISGHKSVSWYQQVLGQGPQFIFQYYEKEERGRGNFPDRFSARQFPNYSSELNVNALLLGDSALYLCASSFRHHTEAFFGQGTRLTVV.

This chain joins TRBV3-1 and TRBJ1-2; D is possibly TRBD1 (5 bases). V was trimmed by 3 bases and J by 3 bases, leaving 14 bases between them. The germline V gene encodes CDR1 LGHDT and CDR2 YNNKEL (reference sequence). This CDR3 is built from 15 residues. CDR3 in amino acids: CASSQGRTLDYGYTF. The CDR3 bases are TGTGCCAGCAGCCAGGGACGGACCCTAGACTATGGCTACACCTTC.

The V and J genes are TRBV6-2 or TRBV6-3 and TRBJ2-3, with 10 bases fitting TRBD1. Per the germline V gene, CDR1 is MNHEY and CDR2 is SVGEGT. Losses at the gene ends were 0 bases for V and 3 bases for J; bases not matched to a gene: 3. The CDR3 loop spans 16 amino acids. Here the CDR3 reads CASSYSRTGGTDTQYF. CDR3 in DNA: TGTGCCAGCAGTTACTCTCGGACAGGGGGGACAGATACGCAGTATTTT.

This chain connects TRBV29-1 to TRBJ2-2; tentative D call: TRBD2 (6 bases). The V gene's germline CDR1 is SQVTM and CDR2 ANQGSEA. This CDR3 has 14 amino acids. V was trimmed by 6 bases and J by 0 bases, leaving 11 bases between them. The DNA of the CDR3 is TGCAGCGTCCGCGGGACGGCGAACACCGGGGAGCTGTTTTTT. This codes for CSVRGTANTGELFF.

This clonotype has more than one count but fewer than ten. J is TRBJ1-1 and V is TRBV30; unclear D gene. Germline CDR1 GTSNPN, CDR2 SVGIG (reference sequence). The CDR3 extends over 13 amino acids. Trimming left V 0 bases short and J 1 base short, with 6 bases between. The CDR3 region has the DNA TGTGCCTGGAGTGTACACGGGAACACTGAAGCTTTCTTT. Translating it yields CAWSVHGNTEAFF.

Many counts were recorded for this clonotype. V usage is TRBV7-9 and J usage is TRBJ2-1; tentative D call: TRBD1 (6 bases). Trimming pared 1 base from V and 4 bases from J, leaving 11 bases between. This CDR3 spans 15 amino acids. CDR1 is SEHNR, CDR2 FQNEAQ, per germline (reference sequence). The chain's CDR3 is CASSLGGPAYNEQFF. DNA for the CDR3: TGTGCCAGCAGCTTAGGGGGGCCAGCATACAATGAGCAGTTCTTC.

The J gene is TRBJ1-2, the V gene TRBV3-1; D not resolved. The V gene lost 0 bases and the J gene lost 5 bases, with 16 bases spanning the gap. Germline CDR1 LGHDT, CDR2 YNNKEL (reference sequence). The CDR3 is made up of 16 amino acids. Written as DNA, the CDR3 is TGTGCCAGCAGCCAAGATTCGGTGACGGACCCTTATGGCTACACCTTC. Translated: CASSQDSVTDPYGYTF.

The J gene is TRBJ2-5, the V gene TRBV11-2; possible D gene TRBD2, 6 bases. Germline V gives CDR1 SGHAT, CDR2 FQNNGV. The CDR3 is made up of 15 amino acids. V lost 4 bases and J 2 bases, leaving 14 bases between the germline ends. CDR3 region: CASSSGAGSQETQYF. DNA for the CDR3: TGTGCCAGCAGCTCCGGGGCGGGGAGTCAAGAGACCCAGTACTTC.

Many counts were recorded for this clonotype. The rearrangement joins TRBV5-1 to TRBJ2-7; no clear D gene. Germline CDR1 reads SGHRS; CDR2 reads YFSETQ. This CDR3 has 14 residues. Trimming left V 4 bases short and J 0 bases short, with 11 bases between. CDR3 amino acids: CASSPQTISYEQYF. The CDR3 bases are TGCGCCAGCAGCCCTCAGACGATCTCCTACGAGCAGTACTTC.

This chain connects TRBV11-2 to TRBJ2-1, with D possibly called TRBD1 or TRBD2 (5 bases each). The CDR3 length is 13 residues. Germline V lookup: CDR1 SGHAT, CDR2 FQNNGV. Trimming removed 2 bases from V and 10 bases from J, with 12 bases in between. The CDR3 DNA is TGTGCCAGCAGCTTACAGGTCGGGGCGGAGCAGTTCTTC. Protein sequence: CASSLQVGAEQFF.